The entry that follows covers one T cell receptor beta chain sequence. This entry comes from a study of blood T cell repertoires in COVID-19. On the study more broadly: The origin of the acute and convalescent COVID-19 samples was the United States, Italy and Spain.

Some clones are missing from TCRdb's copy, which holds only in-frame ones; the method was immunoSEQ multiplex PCR. The sample has around 110,000 clones, 82% seen once. Germline assignment: CDR1 MNHEY and CDR2 SVGAGI. The CDR3 has 15 residues. Trimming removed 6 bases from V and 8 bases from J; junction bases left unmatched: 11. The TCR originated in a man aged 70 or older with active or convalescent COVID-19. Sample: peripheral blood. This sequence joins TRBV6-5 and TRBJ1-2, with 11 bases matching TRBD1. CDR3 residues: CASSDPDRGRRGYTF. CDR3 sequence (DNA): TGTGCCAGCAGCGACCCGGACAGGGGGCGTCGGGGCTACACCTTC.